This TCR beta chain was retrieved from a study of cytomegalovirus exposure and HLA in healthy donors. Using immunoSEQ multiplex PCR, the repertoire was profiled, and TCRdb retains in-frame clones only, with some absent. The sample has about 98,000 clones; roughly 87% are singletons. This clone was detected only once. V was clipped by 1 base and J by 5 bases, with 17 bases between them. Germline assignment: CDR1 SGHDT and CDR2 YYEEEE. The CDR3 is 16 amino acids. The TCR was taken from a woman in her twenties or thirties in good health and CMV-seronegative. The chain recombines TRBV5-6 with TRBJ2-3, with D possibly matching TRBD2 (7 bases). The sample was PBMCs. The CDR3 DNA follows: TGTGCCAGCAGCTTGTTAGGAGGGGGGGCCGGAGATACGCAGTATTTT. It codes for CASSLLGGGAGDTQYF.